Following are 20 T cell receptor beta chains from one sample sequenced in a study of T cell responses to AZD1222 COVID-19 vaccine (dated by TCRdb to about 2021). The time point label, read with the paper, signifies: baseline before first vaccination. Library preparation used the immunoSEQ multiplex PCR assay. Sourced from immuneACCESS, this table was stored by TCRdb with only in-frame sequences that have V and J called. A share of the clones is absent; for the studies checked, an unresolved V gene accounts for under half, and the remainder has no known explanation. The record for this sample contains about 140,000 clones. Of the sample, 2% to 2.5% is held by the ten largest clones. Sequenced: peripheral blood. The receptors come from an adult in good health.

The V and J genes are TRBV6-5 and TRBJ2-3; a weak D match, TRBD1 (5 bases). The germline gives CDR1 MNHEY, CDR2 SVGAGI. This CDR3 comprises 14 residues. V lost 2 bases and J 4 bases, leaving 10 bases between the germline ends. The CDR3 is CASSYDRISDTQYF. CDR3 in DNA: TGTGCCAGCAGTTACGACAGAATATCAGATACGCAGTATTTT.

The chain recombines TRBV18 with TRBJ2-7; D ambiguous. The CDR3 has 14 residues. V was cut by 4 bases and J by 5 bases, with 15 bases left in between. Germline CDR1 KGHSH, CDR2 LQKENI. The CDR3 loop reads CASSLGIGFDEQYF. The DNA for the CDR3 is TGTGCCAGCTCACTGGGGATCGGGTTCGACGAGCAGTACTTC.

The V gene is TRBV13, the J gene TRBJ2-1; D might be TRBD1 or TRBD2, each matching 7 bases. Germline V gene sequence: CDR1 PRHDT, CDR2 FYEKMQ (reference sequence). Trimming cost V 2 bases and J 10 bases, with 21 bases left between them. The CDR3 sequence is 16 residues long. For the CDR3, the DNA is TGTGCCAGCAGCTTAAGCGGGACAGTACCGTTTGAGGAGCAGTTCTTC. It is translated as CASSLSGTVPFEEQFF.

This rearrangement joins TRBV30 to TRBJ2-5, with D unresolved. Trimming pared 2 bases from V and 1 base from J, leaving 8 bases between. The CDR3 is 13 amino acids. Looked up from germline, CDR1 is GTSNPN and CDR2 is SVGIG (reference sequence). DNA of the CDR3: TGTGCCTGGAGTATGGTCTTCCAAGAGACCCAGTACTTC. This encodes CAWSMVFQETQYF.

V is TRBV5-1 and J is TRBJ1-4; D may be TRBD1 (6 bases). The V and J ends lost 4 bases and 8 bases respectively, with 15 bases between them. The CDR3 totals 14 residues. From germline, CDR1 is SGHRS and CDR2 YFSETQ. CDR3 bases: TGCGCCAGCAGCCCTACTACAGGGTACGAAAAACTGTTTTTT. Translated, it gives CASSPTTGYEKLFF. Full variable domain (missing parts from reference TRBV5-1 and TRBJ1-4): KAGVTQTPRYLIKTRGQQVTLSCSPISGHRSVSWYQQTPGQGLQFLFEYFSETQRNKGNFPGRFSGRQFSNSRSEMNVSTLELGDSALYLCASSPTTGYEKLFFGSGTQLSVL.

V and J are TRBV19 and TRBJ1-4, with D possibly matching TRBD1 (6 bases). This CDR3 is 12 amino acids long. The germline CDR1 and CDR2 sequences are LNHDA and SQIVND (reference sequence). Trimming took 3 bases from V and 11 from J, leaving 10 bases between them. Written as DNA, the CDR3 is TGTGCCAGTAGTATGGCAGGGGAGAAACTGTTTTTT. Translating it yields CASSMAGEKLFF.

The J gene is TRBJ1-2, the V gene TRBV28; D remains ambiguous. V dropped 6 bases and J dropped 3 bases, with 26 bases sitting between them. Germline-derived CDR1 and CDR2 are MDHEN and SYDVKM. The CDR3 loop spans 18 amino acids. CDR3: CASRWSGETLRLYYGYTF. In DNA, the CDR3 is TGTGCCAGCAGGTGGAGTGGGGAAACCCTCCGGCTCTACTATGGCTACACCTTC.

V gene TRBV11-3 combines with J gene TRBJ1-5; 7 bases are a match to TRBD1. The germline V gene has CDR1 SGHNT and CDR2 YENEEA. Germline trimming cut 1 base from V and 0 bases from J; bases unmatched to any gene: 6. The CDR3 totals 17 residues. Written as DNA, the CDR3 is TGTGCCAGCAGCTTAGTACACAGGGGAAATAGCAATCAGCCCCAGCATTTT. Its translation: CASSLVHRGNSNQPQHF.

The chain carries TRBV7-8 and TRBJ1-5; D gene unclear. V lost 8 bases and J 3 bases, leaving 8 bases between the germline ends. Germline CDR1 is SGHVS and CDR2 is FQNEAQ. The CDR3 consists of 12 residues. The CDR3 loop is CASGRPNQPQHF. The CDR3 bases are TGTGCCAGCGGACGGCCCAATCAGCCCCAGCATTTT. Drawing the rest from reference TRBV7-8 and TRBJ1-5, the complete variable domain is GAGVSQSPRYKVAKRGQDVALRCDPISGHVSLFWYQQALGQGPEFLTYFQNEAQLDKSGLPSDRFFAERPEGSVSTLKIQRTQQEDSAVYLCASGRPNQPQHFGDGTRLSIL.

This chain links TRBV5-1 with TRBJ2-7, with D possibly TRBD1 on 6 matching bases. The ends were cut back, 4 bases at V and 5 bases at J, with 16 bases in the middle. The CDR3 totals 14 residues. CDR1 and CDR2 (germline): SGHRS, YFSETQ. The DNA of the CDR3 is TGCGCCAGCAGCCAGCCAGGGGATCTGAACGAGCAGTACTTC. The encoded protein is CASSQPGDLNEQYF.

V usage is TRBV4-1 and J usage is TRBJ1-2, with a weak D call TRBD1 (5 bases). Germline V gene lookup returns CDR1 MGHRA and CDR2 YSYEKL. The germline V and J ends were trimmed by 4 bases and 0 bases, with 9 bases remaining between them. The CDR3 is made up of 14 amino acids. CDR3 sequence: CASSPSGANYGYTF. The CDR3 DNA is TGCGCCAGCAGCCCCTCGGGGGCTAACTATGGCTACACCTTC.

The chain carries TRBV7-2 and TRBJ2-7; D not certain. The CDR3 sequence is 13 residues long. V lost 4 bases and J 5 bases, leaving 12 bases between the germline ends. Germline V gives CDR1 SGHTA, CDR2 FQGNSA. The CDR3 spells CASSSRAANEQYF. The CDR3 nucleotides read TGTGCCAGCAGCTCCCGGGCCGCTAACGAGCAGTACTTC.

The J gene is TRBJ1-2, the V gene TRBV7-2, with a weak D call TRBD1 (6 bases). This CDR3 has 14 amino acids. Germline lookup yields CDR1 SGHTA and CDR2 FQGNSA. The V end lost 1 base, the J end lost 3 bases, and 9 bases lay between the germline ends. The CDR3 nucleotides read TGTGCCAGCAGCTTAGATCAGGGGTACTATGGCTACACCTTC. Encoded protein: CASSLDQGYYGYTF.

The rearrangement joins TRBV3-1 (or the pseudogene TRBV3-2) to TRBJ1-2; 7 bases map to TRBD1. The CDR3 sequence is 15 residues long. With V trimmed by 3 bases and J by 4 bases, 8 bases remained unmatched. CDR1 and CDR2 (germline): LGHDT, YNNKEL (reference sequence). CDR3 DNA: TGTGCCAGCAGCCAGCTTAACAGGGGAGGCTATGGCTACACCTTC. It codes for CASSQLNRGGYGYTF.

This chain connects TRBV11-2 to TRBJ2-3; possible D gene TRBD1, 8 bases. V shed 4 bases and J shed 3 bases, with 14 bases lying between them. Germline V lookup: CDR1 SGHAT, CDR2 FQNNGV. CDR3 length: 15 residues. The CDR3 DNA reads TGTGCCAGCAGCTGGAACAGGGGGGGGACAGATACGCAGTATTTT. Its translation: CASSWNRGGTDTQYF.

The chain carries TRBV28 and TRBJ2-7, with D possibly being TRBD1 (6 bases). From germline, CDR1 is MDHEN and CDR2 SYDVKM. V lost 6 bases and J 7 bases, leaving 19 bases between the germline ends. The CDR3 consists of 14 residues. CDR3 loop: CASRDPGTSREQYF. CDR3 in DNA: TGTGCCAGCAGAGACCCGGGGACATCACGGGAGCAGTACTTC.

This chain uses TRBV5-1 with TRBJ1-1, with unresolved D. The CDR3 contains 15 residues. CDR1 and CDR2 (germline): SGHRS, YFSETQ. The ends were cut back, 1 base at V and 2 bases at J, with 12 bases in the middle. CDR3 region: CASSLSGQVNTEAFF. In DNA form, the CDR3 reads TGCGCCAGCAGCTTGTCTGGGCAGGTCAACACTGAAGCTTTCTTT.

The chain has TRBV30 and TRBJ2-3; tentative D call: TRBD1 (6 bases). Germline V CDR1 and CDR2: GTSNPN, SVGIG (reference sequence). The CDR3 has 14 residues. Trimming left V 0 bases short and J 6 bases short, with 13 bases between. The CDR3 protein is CAWSVPWQGDTQYF. In nucleotides, the CDR3 is TGTGCCTGGAGTGTCCCCTGGCAGGGGGATACGCAGTATTTT.

The V and J genes are TRBV19 and TRBJ2-1; D assignment may be TRBD1 or TRBD2 (5 bases each). The V end lost 0 bases, the J end lost 3 bases, and 9 bases lay between the germline ends. Germline V gene sequence: CDR1 LNHDA, CDR2 SQIVND (reference sequence). CDR3 size: 15 residues. The CDR3 coding sequence is TGTGCCAGTAGTATAGAAGGGACGGACTACAATGAGCAGTTCTTC. This codes for CASSIEGTDYNEQFF.

The chain links TRBV6-2 or TRBV6-3 to TRBJ1-2; weak D call: TRBD1 (5 bases). Trimming took 4 bases from V and 4 from J, leaving 10 bases between them. Germline V CDR1 and CDR2: MNHEY, SVGEGT. CDR3 length equals 13 residues. This CDR3 reads CASSSGRGYGYTF. The CDR3 DNA sequence: TGTGCCAGCAGTTCAGGAAGGGGCTATGGCTACACCTTC.